This TCR beta chain appears in the sequencing data of a study of early T cells in non-severe SARS-CoV-2 infection (TCRdb year 2021). Describing the broader study: Bulk RNA from unsorted whole blood was used for TCR sequencing, so alpha and beta chains could not be paired. Beyond this particular receptor, the publication reports: VDJdb matching was skewed toward anti-spike CD8 responses, so virus-specific expansions were likely underestimated and private and CD4 specificities were missed.

The study was a case-control design nested within a healthcare worker cohort in London, UK, with weekly nasopharyngeal swab PCR tests and blood sampling. Healthcare workers were recruited during the week of the UK lockdown, between 23 and 31 March 2020, and followed weekly for up to about 15 weeks. The method was 5' RACE. Sequenced using a NextSeq 500. Unique molecular identifiers were attached to individual cDNA molecules in the TCR library protocol so that sequencing error and PCR bias could be corrected. Both TCR alpha and beta chains were sequenced, and tight co-correlation was observed between alpha and beta sequence abundances in each sample. Turning to the authors' computational methods: V gene, J gene and CDR3 annotation of TCR sequences was performed with Decombinator V4. Expanded TCRs were defined as changing significantly between any two time points under a Poisson model with p below 0.0001. TCR abundances were normalised to the total number of TCRs sequenced per sample and were expressed as counts per million. VDJdb, accessed 1 November 2021, was searched for CMV, EBV and SARS-CoV-2 annotated TCRs, with TCRs annotated for multiple antigens excluded. TCRdb cleaned the public reads at Q25 with fastp, built clones with MiXCR and kept in-frame beta chains. Rows matching on CDR3 protein sequence are summarized as one entry with the most common DNA and genes. Clone size and V and J calls follow TCRdb, not the original study. The sample table records about 25,000 distinct CDR3 sequences; 4.4% of these occur just once. Of the sample, 9.5% to 12% falls within the top ten clones.

Compared with the rest of its sample, this clonotype is medium-sized (0.01 to 0.1%). This clone's antigen is unknown. No qualities accompany the bases; no much larger clone lies one base away. This clonotype was obtained from an adult who was a healthcare worker with PCR-confirmed SARS-CoV-2 infection or an uninfected control (not recorded which). The sequenced sample consisted of whole blood.

The DNA reads TGCGCCAGCAGCTTGGCCGGCACTTCCTACGAGCAGTACTTC. This yields the protein CASSLAGTSYEQYF. This receptor chain uses TRBV5-1 and TRBJ2-7, with no D gene named confidently. The junction shows trimming of 0 bases on V and 1 base on J, plus 8 bases between the germline ends. The CDR3 numbers 14 residues from cysteine through phenylalanine. Solely the CDR3 DNA is kept, with 42 bases framed from the first base. In the germline V gene, CDR1 corresponds to SGHRS and CDR2 to YFSETQ. When the CDR3 is completed using the reference TRBV5-1 and TRBJ2-7 genes on either side, the full variable domain is KAGVTQTPRYLIKTRGQQVTLSCSPISGHRSVSWYQQTPGQGLQFLFEYFSETQRNKGNFPGRFSGRQFSNSRSEMNVSTLELGDSALYLCASSLAGTSYEQYFGPGTRLTVT.